The entry that follows covers one T cell receptor (beta chain) sequence. This sample stems from a study of blood T cell repertoires in COVID-19. Overall study: COVID-19 samples from acute and convalescent phases originated in the United States, Italy and Spain. Nucleic acid was either cDNA or gDNA, and it came from T cells, B-cell-depleted T cells, or PBMCs.

Original handling: How many nucleated cells were present was estimated from reference gene primer amplification. This table comes from immunoSEQ multiplex PCR, and its TCRdb copy is limited to in-frame clones, with some not included. The V and J calls and clone size come from that table; D and trimming were worked out from the DNA. This table holds some 180,000 clones, roughly 83% found once. Patients at the Seattle site were enrolled during active infection and followed longitudinally. The V gene's germline CDR1 is SGHDT and CDR2 YYEEEE. The length of the CDR3 is 15 residues. V lost 5 bases to trimming and J lost 4 bases; unmatched junction nucleotides: 11.

The gene calls are TRBV5-6 and TRBJ2-7; TRBD1 matches at 8 bases. Sequencing used peripheral blood. The clonotype originates from a woman aged 40 to 50 with COVID-19, enrolled during active disease. The CDR3 protein is CASSPRRTGRYEQYF. The CDR3 DNA sequence: TGTGCCAGCAGTCCCCGCCGGACAGGGAGGTACGAGCAGTACTTC.